This T cell receptor beta chain was captured in a study of CD8 T cells in Susac syndrome. The study's findings and limits: Susac-specific public clones were found in total CD8+ and CD8+ TEMRA repertoires, numbering roughly 15 and five, respectively.

Worth noting for this clonotype: The antigen remains undetermined.

When the RNA was reverse transcribed, random hexamers were used with an input of roughly 0.45 to 1 ug. TCRdb reanalysed the immunoSEQ multiplex PCR reads using MiXCR and keeps one entry per CDR3 protein. Of more than 95,000 distinct CDR3 sequences listed, 90% to 95% are singletons. The sequencing input was CD8+ T cells from PBMCs. This TCR derives from a human donor with Susac syndrome.

CDR3 protein: CASSVAESGELFF. The CDR3, as DNA: TGTGCCAGCAGCGTAGCGGAGTCCGGGGAGCTGTTTTTT. The gene calls are TRBV9 and TRBJ2-2; no clear D. Trimming pared 0 bases from V and 6 bases from J, leaving 6 bases between. The CDR3 totals 13 residues. The germline gives CDR1 SGDLS, CDR2 YYNGEE.